This entry describes one TCR beta chain. Losses at the gene ends were 0 bases for V and 8 bases for J; bases not matched to a gene: 3. The length of the CDR3 is 14 residues. Germline V lookup: CDR1 SGHRS, CDR2 YFSETQ. Reverse transcription of about 0.45 to 1 ug RNA was carried out with random hexamers. It was immunoSEQ multiplex PCR that amplified TCR beta CDR3 across 54 Vbeta and 13 Jbeta. TCRdb fed the immunoSEQ multiplex PCR reads into MiXCR, producing one record per CDR3 protein. The data show about 160,000 distinct CDR3 sequences, roughly 94% seen once. This sample is drawn from a study of CD8 T cells in Susac syndrome. Sequencing targeted TCR beta in blood CD8+ and CD4+ T cells. Both CD4+ and CD8+ T cells were negatively isolated, and TEMRA cells underwent FACS enrichment.

This TCR was sampled from a human donor with multiple sclerosis. The gene calls are TRBV5-1 and TRBJ2-1; 9 positions agree with TRBD2. The specimen was CD4+ T cells from PBMCs. Written as DNA, the CDR3 is TGCGCCAGCAGCTTGGTAGTAGCGGGAGATGAGCAGTTCTTC. This translates into CASSLVVAGDEQFF.